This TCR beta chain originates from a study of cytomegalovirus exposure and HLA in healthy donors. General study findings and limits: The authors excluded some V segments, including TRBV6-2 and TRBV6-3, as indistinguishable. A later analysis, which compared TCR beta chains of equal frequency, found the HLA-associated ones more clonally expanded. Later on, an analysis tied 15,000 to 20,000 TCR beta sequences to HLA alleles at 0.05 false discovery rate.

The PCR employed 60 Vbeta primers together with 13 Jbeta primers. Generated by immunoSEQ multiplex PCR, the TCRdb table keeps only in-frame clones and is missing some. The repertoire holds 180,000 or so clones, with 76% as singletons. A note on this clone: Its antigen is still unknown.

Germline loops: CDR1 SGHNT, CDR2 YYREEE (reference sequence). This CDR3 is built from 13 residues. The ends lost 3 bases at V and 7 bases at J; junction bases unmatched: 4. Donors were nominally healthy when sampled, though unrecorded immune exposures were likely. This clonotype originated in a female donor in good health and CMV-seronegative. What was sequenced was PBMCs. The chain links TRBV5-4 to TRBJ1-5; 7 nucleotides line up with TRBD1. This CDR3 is CASSYDRAQPQHF. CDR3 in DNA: TGTGCCAGCAGCTACGACAGGGCCCAGCCCCAGCATTTT.